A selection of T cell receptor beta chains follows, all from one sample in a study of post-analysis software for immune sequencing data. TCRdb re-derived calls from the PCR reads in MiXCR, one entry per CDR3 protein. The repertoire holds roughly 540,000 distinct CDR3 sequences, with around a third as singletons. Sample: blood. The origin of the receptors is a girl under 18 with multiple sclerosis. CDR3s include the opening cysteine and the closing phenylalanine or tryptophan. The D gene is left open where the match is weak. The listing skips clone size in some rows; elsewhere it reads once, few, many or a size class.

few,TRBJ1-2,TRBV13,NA,CASSLAGSRVYGYTF,TGTGCCAGCAGCTTAGCTGGGTCCCGTGTTTATGGCTACACCTTC
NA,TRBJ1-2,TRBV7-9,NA,CTSSYDRYGYTF,TGTACCAGCAGCTACGACCGCTATGGCTACACCTTC
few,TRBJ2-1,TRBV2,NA,CASISQATDILHEQFF,TGTGCCAGCATTTCCCAGGCTACGGACATACTTCATGAGCAGTTCTTC
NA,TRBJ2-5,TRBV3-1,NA,CASSLESISELQETQYF,TGTGCCAGCAGCCTAGAGAGCATTAGCGAACTCCAAGAGACCCAGTACTTC
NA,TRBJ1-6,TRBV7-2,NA,CASSSTGINNSPLHF,TGTGCCAGCAGCTCGACTGGGATTAATAATTCACCCCTCCACTTT
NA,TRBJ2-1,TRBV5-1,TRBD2,CASSFAGGPRNEQFF,TGCGCCAGCAGCTTTGCGGGGGGGCCTCGAAATGAGCAGTTCTTC
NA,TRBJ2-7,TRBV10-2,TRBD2,CASRASGGVNSYEQYF,TGCGCCAGCAGGGCAAGCGGGGGGGTAAACTCCTACGAGCAGTACTTC
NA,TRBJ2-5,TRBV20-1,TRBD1,CSARDPTGWGETQYF,TGCAGTGCTAGAGATCCGACAGGGTGGGGAGAGACCCAGTACTTC
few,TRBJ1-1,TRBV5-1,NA,CASSFDRNTEAFF,TGTGCCAGCAGCTTTGACCGGAACACTGAAGCTTTCTTT
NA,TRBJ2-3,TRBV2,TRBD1,CASSDRAATDTQYF,TGTGCCAGCTCAGACAGGGCGGCAACAGATACGCAGTATTTT
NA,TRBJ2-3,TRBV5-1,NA,CASSLSGIRDTQYF,TGCGCCAGCAGCTTGAGCGGCATTCGTGATACGCAGTATTTT
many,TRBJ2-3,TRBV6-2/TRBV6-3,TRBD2,CASKRTSEADTQYF,TGTGCCAGCAAACGGACTAGCGAGGCAGATACGCAGTATTTT
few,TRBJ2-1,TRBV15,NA,CATSTGRRDEQFF,TGTGCCACCAGCACGGGACGCCGCGATGAGCAGTTCTTC